The 5 T cell receptor beta chains in this list originate from one sample, sequenced in a study of CXCR3-negative and CXCR3-positive naive CD8 T cells (dated by TCRdb to 2018 to 2020). The run used a NextSeq 550. The Human TCR Profiling Kit (MiLaboratory) was used to make UMI-labeled 5' RACE TRB cDNA libraries. TCRdb reanalyzed the reads, keeping one entry per CDR3 protein sequence and omitting DNA. The table for this sample records about 5,300 distinct CDR3 sequences. About 2.5% of the sample is taken by the ten largest. Sequenced sample: naive CXCR3- CD8+ T cells from blood. This specimen's cell subset or site label, per the study, means: CD45RO-CCR7+CD27+CD95- naive CD8+ T cells lacking CXCR3 (TNR3-). These receptors originate from a human donor in good health. Some clones in this sample may be carry-over from other donors' samples.

The chain joins TRBV29-1 to TRBJ2-7. The V gene's germline CDR1 is SQVTM and CDR2 ANQGSEA. The CDR3 sequence is 11 residues long. Here the CDR3 reads CSVRDLYEQYF.

Judged by frequency, this clonotype is medium-sized (0.01 to 0.1%). This sequence joins TRBV28 and TRBJ2-4; without DNA, the TCRdb call of TRBD1 cannot be checked. Germline V gene sequence: CDR1 MDHEN, CDR2 SYDVKM. This CDR3 is built from 18 residues. Here the CDR3 reads CASSSPRDRGRAKNIQYF.

In terms of frequency, this clonotype is medium-sized (0.01 to 0.1%). This rearrangement joins TRBV29-1 to TRBJ2-7; the TCRdb D gene call, TRBD1, has no DNA to confirm it. From germline, CDR1 is SQVTM and CDR2 ANQGSEA. The CDR3 extends over 15 amino acids. The CDR3 sequence is CSVEGSVDSINTQYF.

This chain joins TRBV29-1 and TRBJ2-1. The CDR3 is 16 amino acids. Germline assignment: CDR1 SQVTM and CDR2 ANQGSEA. CDR3 in amino acids: CSVEETDRSSYNEQFF.

By frequency, this clonotype registers large. V gene TRBV13 combines with J gene TRBJ2-5; TCRdb's D gene call, TRBD1, goes unchecked for lack of DNA. Germline V gives CDR1 PRHDT, CDR2 FYEKMQ (reference sequence). The CDR3 has 13 residues. This chain's CDR3 is CASSYRQGETQYF.